Sequencing of this TCR beta chain was carried out in a study of shared clonotypes between healthy human individuals. Study-level background: Three plates were used per donor for CD4 naive, three for CD4 memory, two for CD8 naive and one for CD8 memory.

Remarks on this clone: Its antigen remains unidentified.

Using about 190 ng DNA, some 30,000 T cell genomes, the sorted-subset replicate PCRs were run. Produced via immunoSEQ multiplex PCR; TCRdb's table is partial and in-frame only. The table includes about 2,100,000 clones, 93% detected once. The V and J ends lost 5 bases and 8 bases, in that order; junction bases with no gene match: 13. The CDR3 covers 16 residues. Germline V gives CDR1 LNHDA, CDR2 SQIVND (reference sequence). Study-level points and caveats: Naive CD4 clonotypes overlapped across a handful of donors at about 5.2%. The low donor count limited represented genetic and exposure-history diversity.

CD8 cells regarded as naive lacked CD45RO, were positively chosen for CCR7, and omitted terminally differentiated effector memory CD45RA+ cells. Sequencing was performed on naive CD8+ T cells from PBMCs. The sequence came from a man in his late teens or twenties in good health. Some clones in this sample may be carry-over from other donors' samples. The rearrangement joins TRBV19 to TRBJ2-2; 8 nucleotides match TRBD1. The CDR3 nucleotides read TGTGCCAGTAGTCCCGGACAGGGATTATTCCCGGGGGAGCTGTTTTTT. Protein product: CASSPGQGLFPGELFF.